This T cell receptor (beta chain) is from a study of Graves' ophthalmopathy and Graves' hyperthyroidism. CDR1 and CDR2 (germline): LGHNA, YNFKEQ. The CDR3 runs 12 residues. V lost 0 bases and J 6 bases, leaving 6 bases between the germline ends. The authors amplified TCR beta CDR3 regions from RNA transcripts. Scientists carried out first-round RT-PCR using HTBI primers and then a second-round multiplex PCR. TCRdb recomputed calls from the multiplex PCR reads with MiXCR, one row per CDR3 protein. This table holds 300,000 to 500,000 distinct CDR3 sequences, approximately 15% found once. This clonotype was observed many times.

Specimen: peripheral blood. The chain employs TRBV4-2 and TRBJ2-7; D is ambiguous. The receptor comes from a woman between 18 and 29 years old with stable Graves' hyperthyroidism. For the CDR3, the DNA is TGTGCCAGCAGCCAAGATGGGGTCGAGCAGTACTTC. Encoded protein: CASSQDGVEQYF.